These 30 T cell receptor beta chains came from one sample sequenced in a study of control samples from healthy donors and cancer patients. Assay: immunoSEQ multiplex PCR; the TCRdb copy retains only in-frame clones and omits some. The table has more than 75,000 clones, 79% seen once. Material for sequencing was blood. Receptors originate from a woman aged 30 to 39 in good health.

This sequence joins TRBV5-5 and TRBJ2-1; 10 bases line up with TRBD1. CDR3 length equals 17 residues. V was pared by 0 bases and J by 4 bases, with 7 bases of the junction left unmatched. CDR1 is SGHKS, CDR2 YYEKEE, per germline (reference sequence). CDR3 coding DNA: TGTGCCAGCAGCTTGGAATCGGGACAGGGGCCTTACAATGAGCAGTTCTTC. Its protein product is CASSLESGQGPYNEQFF.

J is TRBJ1-6 and V is TRBV7-2, with TRBD1 as a possible D gene (6 bases). Germline V CDR1 and CDR2: SGHTA, FQGNSA. V gave up 2 bases and J gave up 8 bases, with 10 bases separating them. The CDR3 is made up of 14 amino acids. Here the CDR3 reads CASSLRRGDSPLHF. In DNA form, the CDR3 reads TGTGCCAGCAGCTTACGCAGGGGAGATTCACCCCTCCACTTT.

In this sample, this clone is medium-sized. Germline is not matched at one junction end, which may reflect a read error. The gene calls are TRBV7-7 and TRBJ1-1; D call uncertain. CDR1 and CDR2 from the germline V gene are SSHAT and FNYEAQ (reference sequence). The CDR3 loop spans 13 amino acids. For the CDR3, the DNA is TGTGCTAGCAGCTTACAGCCCGGCACTGAAGCTTTCTTT. Translating gives CASSLQPGTEAFF. Variable domain in full (rest from reference TRBV7-7 and TRBJ1-1): GAGVSQSPRYKVTKRGQDVTLRCDPISSHATLYWYQQALGQGPEFLTYFNYEAQPDKSGLPSDRFSAERPEGSISTLTIQRTEQRDSAMYRCASSLQPGTEAFFGQGTRLTVV.

CDR3 sequence reads: CASSLPGDSPLHF. CDR3 nucleotide sequence: TGTGCCAGCAGTTTACCGGGGGACTCACCCCTCCACTTT. The chain has TRBV27 and TRBJ1-6, with D possibly matching TRBD1 (5 bases). The CDR3 runs 13 residues. The germline V gene has CDR1 MNHEY and CDR2 SMNVEV (reference sequence). The V end was cut by 2 bases, the J end by 10 bases, with 9 bases between.

The chain couples TRBV6-6 to TRBJ2-5; D is possibly TRBD2 (5 bases). Trimming stripped 6 bases from V and 4 bases from J, with 12 bases between. Germline V lookup: CDR1 MNHNY, CDR2 SVGAGI (reference sequence). The CDR3 covers 13 residues. The CDR3 nucleotides are TGTGCCAGCAGGCGTCCCGGAGGAGAGACCCAGTACTTC. Protein: CASRRPGGETQYF.

This rearrangement joins TRBV19 to TRBJ2-3; 9 positions agree with TRBD2. The germline CDR1 and CDR2 sequences are LNHDA and SQIVND (reference sequence). The CDR3 sequence is 17 residues long. The trim removed 5 bases at V and 4 bases at J, leaving 13 bases unmatched. The CDR3 is CASSSRRSGGSADTQYF. The DNA for the CDR3 is TGTGCCAGTAGTTCTCGGCGTAGCGGGGGCAGTGCAGATACGCAGTATTTT.

This chain uses TRBV29-1 with TRBJ1-5; 7 bases agree with TRBD1. Germline CDR1 is SQVTM and CDR2 is ANQGSEA. V was clipped by 5 bases and J by 6 bases; unmatched bases: 10. The CDR3 covers 14 residues. The CDR3, as DNA: TGCAGCGTTATTGTCAGGGGGTTTGGTCAGCCCCAGCATTTT. Protein sequence: CSVIVRGFGQPQHF. Drawing the rest from reference TRBV29-1 and TRBJ1-5, the complete variable domain is SAVISQKPSRDICQRGTSLTIQCQVDSQVTMMFWYRQQPGQSLTLIATANQGSEATYESGFVIDKFPISRPNLTFSTLTVSNMSPEDSSIYLCSVIVRGFGQPQHFGDGTRLSIL.

The rearrangement joins TRBV18 to TRBJ2-2; D remains unclear. Germline CDR1 is KGHSH and CDR2 is LQKENI. The CDR3 is 13 residues long. The V and J ends lost 0 bases and 7 bases respectively, with 6 bases between them. CDR3 sequence (DNA): TGTGCCAGCTCACCACCGCGTGACGGGGAGCTGTTTTTT. Its translation: CASSPPRDGELFF. Complete variable domain (other parts from reference TRBV18 and TRBJ2-2): NAGVMQNPRHLVRRRGQEARLRCSPMKGHSHVYWYRQLPEEGLKFMVYLQKENIIDESGMPKERFSAEFPKEGPSILRIQQVVRGDSAAYFCASSPPRDGELFFGEGSRLTVL.

There are a few counts of this clone. The chain employs TRBV10-1 and TRBJ1-1; 8 bases are shared with TRBD1. With 2 bases clipped from V and 11 bases from J, the junction kept 4 bases outside the gene matches. This CDR3 comprises 12 residues. Germline values: CDR1 WNHNN, CDR2 SYGVQD (reference sequence). The CDR3, as DNA: TGCGCCAGCAGTGAGGGACAGGGTCGTGCTTTCTTT. The encoded protein is CASSEGQGRAFF.

The CDR3 nucleotides are TGTGCCATTTGTGGAGCTAATGAAAAACTGTTTTTT. It encodes CAICGANEKLFF. This chain links TRBV21-1 with TRBJ1-4. TRBV21-1 is given as a pseudogene. The CDR3 has 12 residues.

About this clone: In the same sample, other DNA sequences code for this CDR3. CDR3 protein: CASSHGTATDTQYF. The CDR3 nucleotides are TGTGCCAGCAGCCACGGGACAGCCACAGATACGCAGTATTTT. This chain connects TRBV5-4 to TRBJ2-3; 7 bases agree with TRBD1. Germline V gene lookup returns CDR1 SGHNT and CDR2 YYREEE (reference sequence). Trimming took 4 bases from V and 2 from J; bases not matched to a gene: 4. The length of the CDR3 is 14 residues.

J is TRBJ1-6 and V is TRBV5-6; TRBD1 matches at 7 bases. Germline V gene data show CDR1 as SGHDT and CDR2 as YYEEEE. Germline trimming cut 4 bases from V and 7 bases from J; bases unmatched to any gene: 8. CDR3 length: 15 residues. The DNA for the CDR3 is TGTGCCAGCAGCCGAATAGGGACAGCAAATTCACCCCTCCACTTT. It translates to CASSRIGTANSPLHF.

This clone was picked up one time. J is TRBJ1-2 and V is TRBV11-2; a weak D match, TRBD1 (6 bases). The CDR3 totals 14 residues. Germline CDR1 SGHAT, CDR2 FQNNGV. Trimming removed 0 bases from V and 10 bases from J, with 15 bases in between. CDR3 DNA sequence: TGTGCCAGCAGCTTAGATCCAACAGGGTTGTACTACACCTTC. Encoded protein: CASSLDPTGLYYTF. The full variable domain, with the rest looked up from reference TRBV11-2 and TRBJ1-2, is EAGVAQSPRYKIIEKRQSVAFWCNPISGHATLYWYQQILGQGPKLLIQFQNNGVVDDSQLPKDRFSAERLKGVDSTLKIQPAKLEDSAVYLCASSLDPTGLYYTFGSGTRLTVV.

By proportion, this clone is medium-sized. The chain employs TRBV7-3 and TRBJ2-1; D unresolved. CDR1 and CDR2 (germline): SGHTA, FQGTGA. The CDR3 sequence is 14 residues long. The germline V and J ends were trimmed by 5 bases and 1 base, with 9 bases remaining between them. The CDR3 bases are TGTGCCAGCAGCCCCCCCGCATCCTACAATGAGCAGTTCTTC. It codes for CASSPPASYNEQFF. The whole variable domain, remainder taken from reference TRBV7-3 and TRBJ2-1, is GAGVSQTPSNKVTEKGKYVELRCDPISGHTALYWYRQSLGQGPEFLIYFQGTGAADDSGLPNDRFFAVRPEGSVSTLKIQRTERGDSAVYLCASSPPASYNEQFFGPGTRLTVL.

The chain has TRBV6-1 and TRBJ1-2, with unresolved D. The CDR3 covers 12 residues. Trimming shortened V by 2 bases and J by 7 bases, and 8 bases separated the two germline ends. The germline V gene encodes CDR1 MNHNS and CDR2 SASEGT. CDR3 sequence: CASSERDGGYTF. As DNA, the CDR3 is TGTGCCAGCAGTGAAAGAGATGGTGGCTACACCTTC.

The chain carries TRBV9 and TRBJ1-4; D unresolved. The CDR3 is 13 amino acids. The germline V and J ends were trimmed by 3 bases and 8 bases, with 11 bases remaining between them. CDR1 SGDLS and CDR2 YYNGEE come from the germline V gene. CDR3 DNA: TGTGCCAGCAGCGCCGGGGAACGGGAAAAACTGTTTTTT. Residues: CASSAGEREKLFF.

The rearrangement links TRBV6-6 to TRBJ1-2; no firm D call. CDR3 size: 15 residues. Germline V CDR1 and CDR2: MNHNY, SVGAGI (reference sequence). Deletions cut 0 bases from V and 8 bases from J, with 16 bases between. In DNA, the CDR3 is TGTGCCAGCAGTTACTCGAATGAGGGATCCAGGGGCTACACCTTC. Translating it yields CASSYSNEGSRGYTF.

V and J are TRBV5-3 and TRBJ2-2; weak D call: TRBD1 (6 bases). TRBV5-3 is labeled an ORF, and its function is uncertain. Trimming took 0 bases from V and 2 from J, leaving 17 bases between them. This CDR3 is 18 amino acids long. CDR3 bases: TGTGCCAGAAGCTTGGTTTCATTGGGCAGGGGAAACACCGGGGAGCTGTTTTTT. Translating gives CARSLVSLGRGNTGELFF.

The chain joins TRBV4-3 to TRBJ1-2; D gene uncertain. Trimming cost V 1 base and J 7 bases, with 13 bases left between them. The CDR3 runs 14 residues. Germline loops: CDR1 LGHNA, CDR2 YSLEER. The CDR3 coding sequence is TGCGCCAGCAGCCAAGTTTCCGGGTTTGGTGGCTACACCTTC. Its translation is CASSQVSGFGGYTF.

This clone has a single count. The V call is TRBV2, the J call TRBJ2-7, with a weak D call TRBD1 (6 bases). Germline values: CDR1 SNHLY, CDR2 FYNNEI. Trimming removed 8 bases at V and 2 bases at J, with 10 bases between. This CDR3 spans 12 amino acids. DNA for the CDR3: TGTGCCAGCGGACAGATCCCCTACGAGCAGTACTTC. Protein sequence: CASGQIPYEQYF.

The chain links TRBV30 to TRBJ1-1; 11 bases align to TRBD1. The CDR3 spans 15 residues. V dropped 3 bases and J dropped 5; count of bases not matched to a gene: 8. Germline-derived CDR1 and CDR2 are GTSNPN and SVGIG (reference sequence). The DNA for the CDR3 is TGTGCCTGGAGGGCCCTTGGGGACAGGGGGACTGAAGCTTTCTTT. Its translation is CAWRALGDRGTEAFF.

V gene TRBV10-3 combines with J gene TRBJ1-2; TRBD1 matches at 9 bases. With 10 bases clipped from V and 4 bases from J, the junction kept 7 bases outside the gene matches. The length of the CDR3 is 13 residues. In germline, CDR1 is ENHRY, CDR2 SYGVKD. The CDR3 reads CATLQGAGYGYTF. The CDR3, as DNA: TGTGCCACCCTACAGGGGGCTGGCTATGGCTACACCTTC.

This clone appeared once. This sequence joins TRBV5-1 and TRBJ1-2; no firm D call. The CDR3 has 12 residues. Trimming took 3 bases from V and 5 from J, leaving 8 bases between them. In germline, CDR1 is SGHRS, CDR2 YFSETQ. The CDR3 loop reads CASSSDGYGYTF. CDR3 in DNA: TGCGCCAGCAGCTCGGACGGATATGGCTACACCTTC. Full variable domain (missing parts from reference TRBV5-1 and TRBJ1-2): KAGVTQTPRYLIKTRGQQVTLSCSPISGHRSVSWYQQTPGQGLQFLFEYFSETQRNKGNFPGRFSGRQFSNSRSEMNVSTLELGDSALYLCASSSDGYGYTFGSGTRLTVV.

The chain has TRBV5-5 and TRBJ1-5; 7 positions match TRBD1. CDR3 size: 15 residues. Germline V gene data show CDR1 as SGHKS and CDR2 as YYEKEE (reference sequence). Trimming cost V 1 base and J 7 bases; bases outside gene matches: 8. CDR3: CASSLNTGVEQPQHF. CDR3 nucleotides: TGTGCCAGCAGCTTGAATACAGGGGTCGAGCAGCCCCAGCATTTT. Supplemented by reference TRBV5-5 and TRBJ1-5, the full variable domain reads DAGVTQSPTHLIKTRGQQVTLRCSPISGHKSVSWYQQVLGQGPQFIFQYYEKEERGRGNFPDRFSARQFPNYSSELNVNALLLGDSALYLCASSLNTGVEQPQHFGDGTRLSIL.

The CDR3 region is CASSLASSYEQYF. CDR3 in DNA: TGCGCCAGCAGCTTAGCGAGCTCCTACGAGCAGTACTTC. The J gene is TRBJ2-7, the V gene TRBV5-1; no clear D. The CDR3 is made up of 13 amino acids. From germline, CDR1 is SGHRS and CDR2 YFSETQ. Trimming stripped 2 bases from V and 0 bases from J, with 6 bases between.

This clone was counted a few times. This chain connects TRBV2 to TRBJ1-5, with a weak D call TRBD1 (6 bases). Trimming stripped 2 bases from V and 7 bases from J, with 12 bases between. The CDR3 loop spans 14 amino acids. Germline CDR1 is SNHLY and CDR2 is FYNNEI. CDR3: CASSEIQGGQPQHF. The CDR3 DNA follows: TGTGCCAGCAGTGAAATACAGGGAGGGCAGCCCCAGCATTTT.

The count of this clone is one. The gene calls are TRBV9 and TRBJ1-6; D gene uncertain. The CDR3 has 14 residues. Germline V lookup: CDR1 SGDLS, CDR2 YYNGEE. Trimming took 3 bases from V and 8 from J, leaving 12 bases between them. The CDR3, as DNA: TGTGCCAGCAGCGCAGTTAGGTCGGATTCACCCCTCCACTTT. It specifies CASSAVRSDSPLHF. The whole variable domain, filled in from reference TRBV9 and TRBJ1-6, reads DSGVTQTPKHLITATGQRVTLRCSPRSGDLSVYWYQQSLDQGLQFLIQYYNGEERAKGNILERFSAQQFPDLHSELNLSSLELGDSALYFCASSAVRSDSPLHFGNGTRLTVT.

The chain joins TRBV10-3 to TRBJ1-1; no firm D call. This CDR3 has 12 amino acids. CDR1 and CDR2 (germline): ENHRY, SYGVKD. V was clipped by 6 bases and J by 4 bases, with 9 bases between them. CDR3 nucleotide sequence: TGTGCCATCAGCGGTGTGACCACTGAAGCTTTCTTT. It encodes CAISGVTTEAFF.

The rearrangement links TRBV7-9 to TRBJ1-2; no clear D. Germline CDR1 is SEHNR and CDR2 is FQNEAQ (reference sequence). The CDR3 runs 14 residues. V shed 3 bases and J shed 4 bases, with 12 bases lying between them. The CDR3 here is CASSFSEPFYGYTF. The CDR3 coding sequence is TGTGCCAGCAGCTTTAGCGAACCTTTCTATGGCTACACCTTC.

This clone came up once. V gene TRBV5-4 combines with J gene TRBJ2-1; 12 nucleotides line up with TRBD2. The length of the CDR3 is 16 residues. J gave up 10 bases and V 0 bases, and 8 bases lay outside the gene matches. Germline values: CDR1 SGHNT, CDR2 YYREEE (reference sequence). CDR3 residues: CASSLGLAGDSREQFF. CDR3 nucleotides: TGTGCCAGCAGCTTGGGACTAGCGGGGGATTCTAGGGAGCAGTTCTTC.